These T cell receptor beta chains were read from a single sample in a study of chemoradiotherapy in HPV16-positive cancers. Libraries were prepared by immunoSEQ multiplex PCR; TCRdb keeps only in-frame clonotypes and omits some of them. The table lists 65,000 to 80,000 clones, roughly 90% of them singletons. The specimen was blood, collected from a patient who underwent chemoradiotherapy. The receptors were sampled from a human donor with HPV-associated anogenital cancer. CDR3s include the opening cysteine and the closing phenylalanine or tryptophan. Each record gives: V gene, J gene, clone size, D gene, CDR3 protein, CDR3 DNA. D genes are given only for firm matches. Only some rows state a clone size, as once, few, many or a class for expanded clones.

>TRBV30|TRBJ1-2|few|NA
CAWSAGEYTF
TGTGCCTGGAGTGCCGGGGAGTACACCTTC
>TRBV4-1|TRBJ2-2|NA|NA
CASSQVGRAPKTGELFF
TGCGCCAGCAGCCAAGTAGGCCGAGCACCTAAAACCGGGGAGCTGTTTTTT
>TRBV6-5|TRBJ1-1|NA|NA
CASSYSLVPMNTEAFF
TGTGCCAGCAGTTACTCCCTTGTTCCTATGAACACTGAAGCTTTCTTT
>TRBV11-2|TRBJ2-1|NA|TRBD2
CASSFFTGGAYNEQFF
TGTGCCAGCAGCTTTTTTACGGGGGGAGCCTACAATGAGCAGTTCTTC
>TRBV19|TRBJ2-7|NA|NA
CASTGGSYEQYF
TGTGCCAGTACTGGCGGCTCCTACGAGCAGTACTTC
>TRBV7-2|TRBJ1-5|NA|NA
CASDRLYSNQPQHF
TGTGCCAGTGATCGACTTTATAGCAATCAGCCCCAGCATTTT
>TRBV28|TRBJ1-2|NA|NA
CASSTVYGYTF
TGTGCCAGCAGCACCGTCTATGGCTACACCTTC
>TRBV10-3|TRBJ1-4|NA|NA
CAIIRTGTCNEKLFF
TGTGCCATCATACGAACCGGGACCTGTAATGAAAAACTGTTTTTT
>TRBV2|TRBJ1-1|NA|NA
CASSEEVGTEAFF
TGTGCCAGCAGTGAAGAAGTTGGCACTGAAGCTTTCTTT
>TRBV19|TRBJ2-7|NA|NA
CASSIAPDSYEQYF
TGTGCCAGTAGTATAGCCCCAGACAGCTACGAGCAGTACTTC
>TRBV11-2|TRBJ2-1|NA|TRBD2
CASSPPGTRYNEQFF
TGTGCCAGCAGCCCCCCCGGGACTAGATACAATGAGCAGTTCTTC
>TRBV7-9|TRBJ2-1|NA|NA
CAGQGRGDNEQFF
TGTGCCGGCCAGGGCAGGGGAGACAATGAGCAGTTCTTC
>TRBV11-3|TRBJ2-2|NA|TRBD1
CASSKTGMNTGELFF
TGTGCCAGCAGCAAGACAGGGATGAACACCGGGGAGCTGTTTTTT
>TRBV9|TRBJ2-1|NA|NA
CASSVEGSPYNEQFF
TGTGCCAGCAGCGTAGAAGGAAGCCCCTACAATGAGCAGTTCTTC
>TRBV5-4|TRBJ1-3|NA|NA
CASSSGQITSGNTIYF
TGTGCCAGCAGCTCAGGACAGATAACCTCTGGAAACACCATATATTTT
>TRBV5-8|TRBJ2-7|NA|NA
CASSGWGSGDEQYF
TGTGCCAGCAGCGGGTGGGGCTCCGGCGACGAGCAGTACTTC
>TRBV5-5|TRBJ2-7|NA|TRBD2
CASSLGSGGSTYEQYF
TGTGCCAGCAGCCTAGGGTCGGGGGGATCTACCTACGAGCAGTACTTC
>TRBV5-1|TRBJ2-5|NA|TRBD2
CASSLAEVVGGTETQYF
TGCGCCAGCAGCTTGGCGGAAGTTGTGGGGGGGACGGAGACCCAGTACTTC
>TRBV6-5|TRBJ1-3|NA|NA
CASCPRRAGNTMYF
TGTGCCAGCTGCCCGCGGCGGGCTGGAAACACCATGTATTTT
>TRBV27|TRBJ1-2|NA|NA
CASSSDRLGIYGYTF
TGTGCCAGCAGCTCCGACAGGTTAGGGATCTATGGCTACACCTTC
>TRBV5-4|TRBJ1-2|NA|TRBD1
CASSLDRDRGGYGYTF
TGTGCCAGCAGCTTGGACCGGGACAGGGGCGGCTATGGCTACACCTTC
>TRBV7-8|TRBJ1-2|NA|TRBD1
CASSLTGGTPSYGYTF
TGTGCCAGCAGCCTGACAGGGGGCACACCTTCCTATGGCTACACCTTC
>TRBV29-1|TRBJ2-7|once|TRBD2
CSVELAGAYEQYF
TGCAGCGTTGAACTAGCGGGAGCCTACGAGCAGTACTTC
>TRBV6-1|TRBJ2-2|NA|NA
CASSEGFIGELFF
TGTGCCAGCAGTGAAGGCTTCATCGGGGAGCTGTTTTTT
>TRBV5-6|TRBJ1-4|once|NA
CASSYGRVEKLFF
TGTGCCAGCAGCTATGGGAGAGTTGAAAAACTGTTTTTT
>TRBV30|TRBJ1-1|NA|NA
CAWSVAGNTEAFF
TGTGCCTGGAGTGTAGCCGGGAACACTGAAGCTTTCTTT
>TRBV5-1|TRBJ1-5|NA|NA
CASSLTGRDQPQHF
TGCGCCAGCAGCTTGACAGGGAGGGATCAGCCCCAGCATTTT
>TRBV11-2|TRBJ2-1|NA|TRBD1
CASSSPGQGFGEQFF
TGTGCCAGCAGCTCACCGGGACAGGGTTTTGGTGAGCAGTTCTTC
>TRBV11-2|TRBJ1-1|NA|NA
CASSLVKGTEAFF
TGTGCCAGCAGTCTTGTTAAGGGTACTGAAGCTTTCTTT
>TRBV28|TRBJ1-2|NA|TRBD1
CASNPRDRVVYGYTF
TGTGCCAGCAACCCCCGGGACAGGGTGGTTTATGGCTACACCTTC